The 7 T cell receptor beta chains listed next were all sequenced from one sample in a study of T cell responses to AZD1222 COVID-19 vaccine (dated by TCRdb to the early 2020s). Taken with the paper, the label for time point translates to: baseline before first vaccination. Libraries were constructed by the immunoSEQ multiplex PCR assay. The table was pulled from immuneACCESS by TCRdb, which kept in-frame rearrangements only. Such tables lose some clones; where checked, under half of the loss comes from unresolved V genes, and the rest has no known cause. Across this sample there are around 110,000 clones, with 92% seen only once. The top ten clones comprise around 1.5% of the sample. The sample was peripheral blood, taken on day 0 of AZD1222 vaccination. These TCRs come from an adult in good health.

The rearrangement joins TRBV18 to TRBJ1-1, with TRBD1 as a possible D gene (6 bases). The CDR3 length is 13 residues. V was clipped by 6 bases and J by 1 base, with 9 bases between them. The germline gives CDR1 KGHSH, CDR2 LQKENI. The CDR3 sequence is CASSTGRNTEAFF. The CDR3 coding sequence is TGTGCCAGCTCGACAGGACGGAACACTGAAGCTTTCTTT.

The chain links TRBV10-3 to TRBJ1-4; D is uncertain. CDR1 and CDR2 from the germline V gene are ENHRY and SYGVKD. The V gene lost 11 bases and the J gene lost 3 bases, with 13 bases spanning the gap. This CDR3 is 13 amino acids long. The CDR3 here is CAAGREANEKLFF. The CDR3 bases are TGTGCCGCCGGGAGGGAAGCTAATGAAAAACTGTTTTTT.

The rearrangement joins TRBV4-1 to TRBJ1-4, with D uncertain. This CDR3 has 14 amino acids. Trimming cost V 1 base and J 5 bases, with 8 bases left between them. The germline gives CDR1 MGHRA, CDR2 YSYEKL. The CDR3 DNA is TGCGCCAGCAGCCAAGCCGTAGGAAATGAAAAACTGTTTTTT. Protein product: CASSQAVGNEKLFF.

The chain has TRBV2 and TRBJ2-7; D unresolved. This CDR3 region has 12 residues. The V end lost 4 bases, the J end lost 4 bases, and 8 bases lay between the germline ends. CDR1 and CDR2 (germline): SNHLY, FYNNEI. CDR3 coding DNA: TGTGCCAGCAGTGTCGTCCCATACGAGCAGTACTTC. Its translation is CASSVVPYEQYF.

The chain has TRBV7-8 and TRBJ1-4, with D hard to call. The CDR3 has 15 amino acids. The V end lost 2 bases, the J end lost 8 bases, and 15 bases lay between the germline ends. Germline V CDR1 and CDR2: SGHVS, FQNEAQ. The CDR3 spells CASSLSYGTAEKLFF. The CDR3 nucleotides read TGTGCCAGCAGCTTAAGTTACGGAACGGCCGAAAAACTGTTTTTT.

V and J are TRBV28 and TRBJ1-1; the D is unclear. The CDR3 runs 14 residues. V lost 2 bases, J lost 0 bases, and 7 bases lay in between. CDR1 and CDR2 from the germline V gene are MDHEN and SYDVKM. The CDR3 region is CASSLIELNTEAFF. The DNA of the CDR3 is TGTGCCAGCAGTTTAATAGAGTTGAACACTGAAGCTTTCTTT.

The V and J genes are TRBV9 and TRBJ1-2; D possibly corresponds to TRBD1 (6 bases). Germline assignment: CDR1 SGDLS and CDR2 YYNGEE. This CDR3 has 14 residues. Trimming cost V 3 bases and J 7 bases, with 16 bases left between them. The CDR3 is CASSAHRASGGYTF. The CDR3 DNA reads TGTGCCAGCAGCGCGCACAGGGCCTCAGGTGGCTACACCTTC.